The clone carrying this TCR beta chain was found once. This specimen comes from a study of shared clonotypes between healthy human individuals. Study as a whole: The study drew on a couple of women and a few men aged 18 to 49 as donors.

Genomic DNA per cell subset filled all wells of several immunoSEQ plates. In the original analysis: Filtering differed for immunoSEQ, which gave only junction sequences without quality scores. TCRdb's table, derived via immunoSEQ multiplex PCR, lists solely in-frame clones and lacks some. The V and J calls and clone size were taken over from that table, and D and trimming were inferred from the DNA. The sample carries 450,000 to 500,000 clones, 78% recorded once. This receptor was taken from a woman aged 40 to 50 in good health. Some clones in this sample may be carry-over from other donors' samples. The sequenced material came from PBMCs.

The DNA for the CDR3 is TGTGCCAGCAGCCTCCGGGCCCCGGGCGAGCAGTACTTC. Translation: CASSLRAPGEQYF. The V and J genes are TRBV5-8 and TRBJ2-7; D is unclear. Trimming shortened V by 4 bases and J by 6 bases, and 14 bases separated the two germline ends. Per the germline V gene, CDR1 is SGHTS and CDR2 is YDEGEE. The CDR3 spans 13 residues.